This passage covers 14 T cell receptor beta chains from one sample sequenced in a study of cytomegalovirus exposure and HLA in healthy donors. The PCR used 60 Vbeta and 13 Jbeta primers. Clones were read by immunoSEQ multiplex PCR, and TCRdb kept only the in-frame ones, dropping some. The sample includes approximately 150,000 clones, more than 75% of them seen just once. Material: PBMCs. These receptors came from a woman aged 40-49 years in good health and CMV-seropositive.

This clone has only one observation. This rearrangement joins TRBV4-1 to TRBJ2-4; 7 bases are a match to TRBD1. The CDR3 runs 14 residues. With 2 bases clipped from V and 4 bases from J, the junction kept 2 bases outside the gene matches. From germline, CDR1 is MGHRA and CDR2 YSYEKL. This CDR3 reads CASSQPGQKNIQYF. The DNA for the CDR3 is TGCGCCAGCAGCCAACCGGGACAGAAAAACATTCAGTACTTC.

The CDR3 spells CASASNRGTQYF. In nucleotides, the CDR3 is TGTGCTAGTGCTTCCAACCGGGGGACCCAGTACTTC. The gene calls are TRBV12-5 and TRBJ2-5; a weak D match, TRBD2 (5 bases). Trimming took 7 bases from V and 7 from J, leaving 13 bases between them. The CDR3 totals 12 residues. Germline CDR1 reads LGHNT; CDR2 reads FRNRAP. The whole variable domain, remainder taken from reference TRBV12-5 and TRBJ2-5, is DARVTQTPRHKVTEMGQEVTMRCQPILGHNTVFWYRQTMMQGLELLAYFRNRAPLDDSGMPKDRFSAEMPDATLATLKIQPSEPRDSAVYFCASASNRGTQYFGPGTRLLVL.

J is TRBJ1-2 and V is TRBV15, with D possibly TRBD1 on 6 matching bases. V was pared by 4 bases and J by 3 bases, with 15 bases between. Germline lookup yields CDR1 LNHNV and CDR2 YYDKDF (reference sequence). The CDR3 is made up of 15 amino acids. CDR3 loop: CATSKRQDGYYGYTF. CDR3 nucleotide sequence: TGTGCCACCAGCAAAAGACAGGACGGATACTATGGCTACACCTTC.

The CDR3 coding sequence is TGCAGCGTCAGCGGGACAGGGGGGTACGAGCAGTACTTC. Its translation is CSVSGTGGYEQYF. This chain uses TRBV29-1 with TRBJ2-5; 11 bases align to TRBD1. The DNA end favors TRBJ2-7, so the J call may be wrong. This CDR3 is built from 13 residues. Per germline, CDR1 SQVTM and CDR2 ANQGSEA.

The rearrangement links TRBV11-2 to TRBJ2-7; D gene unclear. The CDR3 covers 13 residues. V was pared by 5 bases and J by 3 bases, with 11 bases between. In germline, CDR1 is SGHAT, CDR2 FQNNGV. The CDR3, as DNA: TGTGCCAGCAGCCTCTCTCCAGTCTACGAGCAGTACTTC. This encodes CASSLSPVYEQYF.

The CDR3 region has the DNA TGTGCCAGCAGTTTGTTAGGACTCACCTACAATGAGCAGTTCTTC. This translates into CASSLLGLTYNEQFF. J is TRBJ2-1 and V is TRBV27; TRBD2 might be the D (5 bases). Germline lookup yields CDR1 MNHEY and CDR2 SMNVEV (reference sequence). The CDR3 is 15 residues long. The ends were cut back, 3 bases at V and 2 bases at J, with 11 bases in the middle.

This clone occurred a few times. One end of the junction fails to match germline, which may point to a read error. The chain links TRBV7-7 to TRBJ2-5, with D possibly being TRBD1 (7 bases). Germline V CDR1 and CDR2: SSHAT, FNYEAQ (reference sequence). The CDR3 covers 16 residues. The CDR3 region is CASSLERQGGGETQYF. In DNA form, the CDR3 reads TGTGCTAGCAGCTTAGAAAGACAGGGAGGAGGAGAGACCCAGTACTTC. The whole variable domain, remainder taken from reference TRBV7-7 and TRBJ2-5, is GAGVSQSPRYKVTKRGQDVTLRCDPISSHATLYWYQQALGQGPEFLTYFNYEAQPDKSGLPSDRFSAERPEGSISTLTIQRTEQRDSAMYRCASSLERQGGGETQYFGPGTRLLVL.

The chain has TRBV7-9 and TRBJ2-3, with a tentative D call TRBD2 (5 bases). The CDR3 has 15 amino acids. Trimming left V 3 bases short and J 5 bases short, with 15 bases between. Looked up from germline, CDR1 is SEHNR and CDR2 is FQNEAQ (reference sequence). CDR3 coding DNA: TGTGCCAGCAGCTTGAACGGTGCCGCGGGAGATACGCAGTATTTT. Residues: CASSLNGAAGDTQYF.

The V call is TRBV6-1, the J call TRBJ2-7, with 10 bases aligning to TRBD1. V shed 4 bases, J shed 0 bases, and the junction held 6 bases outside the gene matches. The CDR3 is 16 amino acids. The germline V gene encodes CDR1 MNHNS and CDR2 SASEGT. Written as DNA, the CDR3 is TGTGCCAGCAGTGTTGACGGACAGGGGGGCTCCTACGAGCAGTACTTC. It encodes CASSVDGQGGSYEQYF.

The chain is built from TRBV2 and TRBJ2-7, with 9 positions matching TRBD2. The CDR3 extends over 14 amino acids. The V gene's germline CDR1 is SNHLY and CDR2 FYNNEI. V lost 7 bases and J lost 6; bases outside the gene matches: 10. As DNA, the CDR3 is TGTGCCAGCAAAGCGTGGCGGGAGGGCCGCGAGCAGTACTTC. Protein: CASKAWREGREQYF. The full variable domain, its missing parts supplied by reference TRBV2 and TRBJ2-7, is EPEVTQTPSHQVTQMGQEVILRCVPISNHLYFYWYRQILGQKVEFLVSFYNNEISEKSEIFDDQFSVERPDGSNFTLKIRSTKLEDSAMYFCASKAWREGREQYFGPGTRLTVT.

This clone was seen a handful of times. J is TRBJ1-1 and V is TRBV2, with D hard to call. Trimming shortened V by 2 bases and J by 1 base, and 5 bases separated the two germline ends. The germline V gene encodes CDR1 SNHLY and CDR2 FYNNEI. CDR3 length equals 13 residues. This CDR3 reads CASSERENTEAFF. The DNA of the CDR3 is TGTGCCAGCAGTGAACGAGAGAACACTGAAGCTTTCTTT.

The chain joins TRBV4-2 to TRBJ2-7, with unresolved D. Between the trimmed V and J ends, which lost 0 bases and 3 bases, there was a span of 15 bases. Per germline, CDR1 LGHNA and CDR2 YNFKEQ. The CDR3 is 16 residues long. The CDR3 here is CASSQDLTNPNYEQYF. CDR3 sequence (DNA): TGTGCCAGCAGCCAAGATCTTACAAACCCAAACTACGAGCAGTACTTC.

The chain couples TRBV27 to TRBJ2-4; a possible D gene is TRBD1 (6 bases). V shed 5 bases and J shed 10 bases, with 15 bases lying between them. From germline, CDR1 is MNHEY and CDR2 SMNVEV (reference sequence). The CDR3 contains 13 residues. The chain's CDR3 is CASSPPGAGIQYF. CDR3 nucleotides: TGTGCCAGCAGTCCTCCAGGGGCAGGGATTCAGTACTTC.

This chain joins TRBV30 and TRBJ2-1; the match to TRBD2 covers 12 bases. CDR1 and CDR2 from the germline V gene are GTSNPN and SVGIG (reference sequence). The CDR3 has 14 residues. With 4 bases clipped from V and 8 bases from J, the junction kept 6 bases outside the gene matches. The CDR3 DNA is TGTGCCTGGAACCTAGCGGGAGGGCCCCATGAGCAGTTCTTC. Amino acid sequence: CAWNLAGGPHEQFF.